The 32 T cell receptor beta chains presented below share a single source sample, sequenced in a study of PD-L1 blockade in urothelial cancer. Sequencing was performed with immunoSEQ multiplex PCR; in TCRdb, only in-frame clones are kept and a portion is missing. The sample has 95,000 to 130,000 clones, around 89% seen once. Time point given: peripheral blood 6 weeks after treatment start. Here the sequenced sample was PBMCs, taken around atezolizumab (anti-PD-L1) treatment. All receptors come from a man in his sixties with urothelial cancer.

The CDR3 region has the DNA TGTGCCAGCAGCCAGGACTCGGTACGAGGTGGCTACACCTTC. Translated: CASSQDSVRGGYTF. The chain carries TRBV4-2 and TRBJ1-2; unclear D gene. CDR1 and CDR2 from the germline V gene are LGHNA and YNFKEQ. The CDR3 sequence is 14 residues long. Trimming cost V 3 bases and J 7 bases, with 15 bases left between them.

V and J are TRBV15 and TRBJ2-1, with 8 bases identical to TRBD1. CDR1 is LNHNV and CDR2 is YYDKDF in the germline V gene (reference sequence). This CDR3 contains 15 residues. With V trimmed by 2 bases and J by 9 bases, 9 bases remained unmatched. Here the CDR3 DNA reads TGTGCCACCAGCAGACTACGGCAGGGGGCTAGTGAGCAGTTCTTC. Translated: CATSRLRQGASEQFF.

V usage is TRBV5-4 and J usage is TRBJ2-1; D may be TRBD1 (6 bases). The CDR3 runs 14 residues. Germline CDR1 reads SGHNT; CDR2 reads YYREEE (reference sequence). V was trimmed by 4 bases and J by 6 bases, leaving 14 bases between them. CDR3 loop: CASSPRTEPNEQFF. The CDR3 coding sequence is TGTGCCAGCAGCCCAAGGACAGAACCCAATGAGCAGTTCTTC. Full variable domain (missing parts from reference TRBV5-4 and TRBJ2-1): ETGVTQSPTHLIKTRGQQVTLRCSSQSGHNTVSWYQQALGQGPQFIFQYYREEENGRGNFPPRFSGLQFPNYSSELNVNALELDDSALYLCASSPRTEPNEQFFGPGTRLTVL.

This rearrangement joins TRBV27 to TRBJ2-3, with 8 bases lining up with TRBD1. Germline V gene data show CDR1 as MNHEY and CDR2 as SMNVEV (reference sequence). Trimming removed 5 bases from V and 4 bases from J; junction bases left unmatched: 8. The CDR3 extends over 15 amino acids. The DNA of the CDR3 is TGTGCCAGCAGTCCCCGGGACAGGCTAGCAGATACGCAGTATTTT. Protein product: CASSPRDRLADTQYF.

The chain carries TRBV4-2 and TRBJ2-6, with D unclear. Per germline, CDR1 LGHNA and CDR2 YNFKEQ. The CDR3 runs 16 residues. Trimming removed 0 bases at V and 1 base at J, with 7 bases between. CDR3: CASSQDPRSGANVLTF. The DNA for the CDR3 is TGTGCCAGCAGCCAAGATCCGAGATCTGGGGCCAACGTCCTGACTTTC.

In this sample, this clone turned up once. The chain uses TRBV28 and TRBJ2-4; maybe TRBD1 (5 bases). The CDR3 is 15 amino acids. Germline CDR1 reads MDHEN; CDR2 reads SYDVKM. Deletions cut 7 bases from V and 0 bases from J, with 13 bases between. CDR3: CASTSLGVAKNIQYF. The DNA of the CDR3 is TGTGCCAGCACCTCTCTAGGGGTAGCCAAAAACATTCAGTACTTC.

CDR3 sequence: CASSPTSGVPTDTQYF. Here the CDR3 DNA reads TGTGCCAGCAGTCCGACTAGCGGGGTCCCCACAGATACGCAGTATTTT. The genes are TRBV28 and TRBJ2-3, with 11 bases aligning to TRBD2. This CDR3 spans 16 amino acids. The J segment lost 2 bases and the V segment lost 5 bases, leaving 6 bases of the junction unmatched. Germline V gene sequence: CDR1 MDHEN, CDR2 SYDVKM.

The chain combines TRBV18 with TRBJ2-1, with 14 bases aligning to TRBD2. J lost 2 bases, V lost 4 bases, and 10 bases had no gene match. Germline CDR1 is KGHSH and CDR2 is LQKENI. The CDR3 has 19 amino acids. CDR3 coding DNA: TGTGCCAGCTCACGGGTGACCGGGACTAGCGGGAGCACCTACAATGAGCAGTTCTTC. It is translated as CASSRVTGTSGSTYNEQFF.

This sequence joins TRBV28 and TRBJ2-7; D perhaps matches TRBD2 (7 bases). Between the trimmed V and J ends, which lost 6 bases and 3 bases, there was a span of 15 bases. This CDR3 has 14 amino acids. Germline values: CDR1 MDHEN, CDR2 SYDVKM. CDR3 nucleotides: TGTGCCAGCAGCTTAGGGGGGGGCGGCTACGAGCAGTACTTC. Encoded protein: CASSLGGGGYEQYF.

The CDR3 is CASSYSGGAYEQYF. CDR3 sequence (DNA): TGCGCCAGCAGCTATTCAGGGGGCGCCTACGAGCAGTACTTC. The genes are TRBV5-1 and TRBJ2-7; 8 bases are shared with TRBD1. The germline V gene encodes CDR1 SGHRS and CDR2 YFSETQ. The CDR3 is 14 amino acids. V gave up 3 bases and J gave up 2 bases; unmatched junction bases: 4.

The chain joins TRBV2 to TRBJ2-2; 10 bases are shared with TRBD2. The CDR3 extends over 17 amino acids. Germline V gene data show CDR1 as SNHLY and CDR2 as FYNNEI. The ends lost 8 bases at V and 6 bases at J; junction bases unmatched: 15. The DNA of the CDR3 is TGTGCCAGCCGCATTTCATCTAGCGGGAGTATCCCCGGGGAGCTGTTTTTT. Its protein is CASRISSSGSIPGELFF.

This chain uses TRBV28 with TRBJ2-2; 11 bases line up with TRBD2. The junction had 13 bases not matched to a gene; V was cut back by 5 bases and J by 5 bases. From germline, CDR1 is MDHEN and CDR2 SYDVKM. The CDR3 spans 18 residues. CDR3 nucleotides: TGTGCCAGCAGTGACTCGAAACTAGCGGGAGTAAAAACCGGGGAGCTGTTTTTT. It codes for CASSDSKLAGVKTGELFF.

V usage is TRBV6-5 and J usage is TRBJ1-4; D remains unclear. Trimming shortened V by 7 bases and J by 6 bases, and 6 bases separated the two germline ends. The CDR3 spans 11 residues. CDR1 and CDR2 (germline): MNHEY, SVGAGI. CDR3 in DNA: TGTGCCAGCAAGGAGTATGAAAAACTGTTTTTT. Its protein is CASKEYEKLFF.

The sample holds one count of this clone. V usage is TRBV6-5 and J usage is TRBJ1-2; 7 positions agree with TRBD1. J was trimmed by 4 bases and V by 11 bases; bases with no gene match: 16. Germline V lookup: CDR1 MNHEY, CDR2 SVGAGI. CDR3 length: 15 amino acids. In nucleotides, the CDR3 is TGTGCCTCCCAGGGCCCCGCTGGGACAGCCTATGGCTACACCTTC. Amino acids: CASQGPAGTAYGYTF.

The chain joins TRBV5-1 to TRBJ2-7; 12 bases agree with TRBD2. V lost 4 bases and J lost 4; bases outside the gene matches: 3. The length of the CDR3 is 14 residues. CDR1 and CDR2 (germline): SGHRS, YFSETQ. The CDR3: CASSPSGRGYEQYF. In DNA form, the CDR3 reads TGCGCCAGCAGCCCTAGCGGGAGGGGATACGAGCAGTACTTC.

For the CDR3, the DNA is TGTGCCAGCAGGCAGCGGGTTGAGTCAACAGATACGCAGTATTTT. Its translation: CASRQRVESTDTQYF. The chain carries TRBV2 and TRBJ2-3; TRBD2 might be the D (6 bases). CDR1 is SNHLY, CDR2 FYNNEI, per germline. V dropped 6 bases and J dropped 3 bases, with 16 bases sitting between them. CDR3 length equals 15 residues.

This clone appeared a few times. The chain carries TRBV27 and TRBJ2-7, with 9 bases lining up with TRBD1. J lost 4 bases, V lost 8 bases, and 9 bases had no gene match. The CDR3 runs to 14 residues. Germline V lookup: CDR1 MNHEY, CDR2 SMNVEV (reference sequence). The CDR3 DNA reads TGTGCCAGCGGGAGAGGACAGGGGAAATACGAGCAGTACTTC. This gives the protein CASGRGQGKYEQYF.

The chain couples TRBV7-9 to TRBJ2-5, with 7 bases aligning to TRBD1. The CDR3 is 16 amino acids. Germline loops: CDR1 SEHNR, CDR2 FQNEAQ (reference sequence). V was pared by 5 bases and J by 4 bases, with 13 bases of the junction left unmatched. The DNA of the CDR3 is TGTGCCAGCAGCGGCCTGAAAGGGGGCGTTACAGAGACCCAGTACTTC. This gives the protein CASSGLKGGVTETQYF.

A word on this clone: This specimen includes other DNA sequences encoding the same CDR3. The rearrangement uses TRBV5-1 and TRBJ1-2, with D unresolved. In germline, CDR1 is SGHRS, CDR2 YFSETQ. Trimming shortened V by 0 bases and J by 2 bases, and 11 bases separated the two germline ends. The CDR3 spans 15 residues. CDR3 in DNA: TGCGCCAGCAGCTTGGATGGCAGGTCGAACTATGGCTACACCTTC. This encodes CASSLDGRSNYGYTF.

This chain uses TRBV6-6 with TRBJ2-1, with D maybe TRBD2 (7 bases). The CDR3 extends over 11 amino acids. From germline, CDR1 is MNHNY and CDR2 SVGAGI (reference sequence). Trimming shortened V by 7 bases and J by 13 bases, and 14 bases separated the two germline ends. CDR3 in DNA: TGTGCCAGCACCACAGGGAGGGGACAGTTCTTC. Its protein product is CASTTGRGQFF.

The gene calls are TRBV5-6 and TRBJ2-1, with a weak D call TRBD1 (6 bases). Trimming removed 2 bases at V and 6 bases at J, with 18 bases between. The length of the CDR3 is 16 residues. CDR1 and CDR2 from the germline V gene are SGHDT and YYEEEE. CDR3 nucleotides: TGTGCCAGCAGCTTAAATCAGGGGCAGGGTACCAATGAGCAGTTCTTC. It translates to CASSLNQGQGTNEQFF.

The chain carries TRBV11-1 and TRBJ2-7, with TRBD1 matching over 10 bases. After removal of 6 bases from V and 2 bases from J, the junction contained 4 bases not matched to a gene. The V gene's germline CDR1 is SGHAT and CDR2 FQDESV (reference sequence). The CDR3 contains 14 residues. CDR3 amino acids: CASRLDRGAYEQYF. In DNA form, the CDR3 reads TGTGCCAGCAGATTGGACAGGGGGGCCTACGAGCAGTACTTC.

The chain links TRBV7-9 to TRBJ2-1; D perhaps matches TRBD2 (7 bases). Trimming shortened V by 4 bases and J by 5 bases, and 21 bases separated the two germline ends. CDR3 length: 17 amino acids. Germline CDR1 reads SEHNR; CDR2 reads FQNEAQ (reference sequence). CDR3 region: CASSSWGGREMNNEQFF. The CDR3 DNA is TGTGCCAGCAGCTCTTGGGGGGGGCGGGAGATGAACAATGAGCAGTTCTTC.

This chain uses TRBV9 with TRBJ1-4; 8 nucleotides agree with TRBD1. Per germline, CDR1 SGDLS and CDR2 YYNGEE. The J segment lost 5 bases and the V segment lost 3 bases, leaving 6 bases of the junction unmatched. The CDR3 length is 15 residues. The CDR3: CASSEHRGGNEKLFF. CDR3 coding DNA: TGTGCCAGCAGCGAACACAGGGGGGGGAATGAAAAACTGTTTTTT.

CDR3 in amino acids: CASSVADEPDSYEQYF. CDR3 nucleotides: TGCGCCAGCAGCGTAGCGGACGAACCTGACTCCTACGAGCAGTACTTC. This chain connects TRBV5-1 to TRBJ2-7; weak D call: TRBD2 (6 bases). V lost 4 bases and J lost 0, with 17 bases in between. The CDR3 totals 16 residues. Germline-derived CDR1 and CDR2 are SGHRS and YFSETQ.

The gene calls are TRBV5-1 and TRBJ2-5; D is perhaps TRBD2 (7 bases). This CDR3 is built from 15 residues. The germline V gene encodes CDR1 SGHRS and CDR2 YFSETQ. V was cut by 3 bases and J by 1 base, with 13 bases left in between. CDR3 sequence reads: CASSWQGRAQETQYF. CDR3 bases: TGCGCCAGCAGCTGGCAGGGGAGGGCCCAAGAGACCCAGTACTTC.

The V and J genes are TRBV5-1 and TRBJ2-1, with 8 positions matching TRBD2. This CDR3 has 16 amino acids. J gave up 4 bases and V 0 bases, and 6 bases lay outside the gene matches. Germline V gives CDR1 SGHRS, CDR2 YFSETQ. The CDR3 reads CASSLVSVAGYNEQFF. The CDR3 region has the DNA TGCGCCAGCAGCTTGGTGTCGGTAGCGGGATACAATGAGCAGTTCTTC. Full variable domain (outside the CDR3, taken from reference TRBV5-1 and TRBJ2-1): KAGVTQTPRYLIKTRGQQVTLSCSPISGHRSVSWYQQTPGQGLQFLFEYFSETQRNKGNFPGRFSGRQFSNSRSEMNVSTLELGDSALYLCASSLVSVAGYNEQFFGPGTRLTVL.

The CDR3 loop reads CAWSVDASGSESYEQYF. The DNA for the CDR3 is TGTGCCTGGAGTGTGGATGCTAGCGGGAGTGAATCCTACGAGCAGTACTTC. V gene TRBV30 combines with J gene TRBJ2-7; 10 bases match TRBD2. CDR1 and CDR2 (germline): GTSNPN, SVGIG (reference sequence). The CDR3 contains 17 residues. V dropped 0 bases and J dropped 1; count of bases not matched to a gene: 9.

The chain combines TRBV30 with TRBJ1-2; D not certain. CDR1 GTSNPN and CDR2 SVGIG come from the germline V gene (reference sequence). This CDR3 has 14 amino acids. Trimming pared 0 bases from V and 4 bases from J, leaving 12 bases between. The CDR3: CAWSVGLLGYGYTF. The CDR3 nucleotides read TGTGCCTGGAGTGTAGGACTCCTTGGCTATGGCTACACCTTC.

The J gene is TRBJ2-7, the V gene TRBV19, with 9 bases matching TRBD2. The length of the CDR3 is 13 residues. Looked up from germline, CDR1 is LNHDA and CDR2 is SQIVND (reference sequence). J lost 3 bases, V lost 11 bases, and 8 bases had no gene match. In nucleotides, the CDR3 is TGTGCCGCCAAGGATAGCGGGAGCTACGAGCAGTACTTC. Its translation: CAAKDSGSYEQYF.

The chain is built from TRBV4-1 and TRBJ2-7; 10 bases map to TRBD1. V was clipped by 1 base and J by 4 bases; unmatched bases: 4. The CDR3 length is 15 residues. Germline V gene data show CDR1 as MGHRA and CDR2 as YSYEKL. CDR3 sequence reads: CASSQGEGQGYEQYF. Written as DNA, the CDR3 is TGCGCCAGCAGCCAAGGCGAGGGACAGGGGTACGAGCAGTACTTC.

The J gene is TRBJ2-7, the V gene TRBV28; 9 bases fit TRBD1. Germline CDR1 and CDR2: MDHEN and SYDVKM. This CDR3 contains 13 residues. J lost 7 bases, V lost 4 bases, and 5 bases had no gene match. The CDR3 here is CASSYRGLGEQYF. The DNA for the CDR3 is TGTGCCAGCAGTTACAGGGGGCTAGGGGAGCAGTACTTC.